This TCR beta chain was documented in a study of cytomegalovirus exposure and HLA in healthy donors. Concerning this clone: Its matching antigen is unknown.

Study-level findings and limits: Data from an earlier analysis indicated that most TCR beta V segments were productive either about 90% or about 30% of the time. When a later analysis compared HLA-associated TCR beta chains with equally common others, the HLA-associated chains turned out to be more clonally expanded and to have lower generation probabilities. Rarity marked most TCR sequences, yet some public TCRs occurred in many donors. Most of the CMV-associated TCR beta chains (in a later analysis) appeared to be HLA-restricted.

A multiplex PCR was run with 60 Vbeta primers and 13 Jbeta primers. Method: immunoSEQ multiplex PCR; TCRdb's copy keeps in-frame clones and lacks some. The sample consists of about 100,000 clones, approximately 77% of them appearing once. This CDR3 has 15 residues. Germline V gene lookup returns CDR1 MNHNS and CDR2 SASEGT. V dropped 8 bases and J dropped 5 bases, with 21 bases sitting between them. The chain carries TRBV6-1 and TRBJ2-5, with D perhaps matching TRBD1 (6 bases). The source of this sequence is a male donor in good health and CMV-seropositive. Sequences were obtained from PBMCs. CDR3 in amino acids: CASGDRRAITETQYF. CDR3 in DNA: TGTGCCAGCGGAGACAGGCGGGCCATTACGGAGACCCAGTACTTC.